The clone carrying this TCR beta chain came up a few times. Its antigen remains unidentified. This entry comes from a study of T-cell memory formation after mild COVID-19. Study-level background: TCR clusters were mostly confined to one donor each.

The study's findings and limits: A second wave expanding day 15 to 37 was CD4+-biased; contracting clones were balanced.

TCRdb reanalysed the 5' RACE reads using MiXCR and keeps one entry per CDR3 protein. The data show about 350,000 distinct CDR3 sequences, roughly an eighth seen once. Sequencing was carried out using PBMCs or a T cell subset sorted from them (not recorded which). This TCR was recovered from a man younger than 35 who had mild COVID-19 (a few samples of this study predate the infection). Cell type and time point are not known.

The chain's CDR3 is CASGLVGRQAQYF. The DNA for the CDR3 is TGTGCTAGTGGTTTGGTAGGAAGACAGGCCCAGTACTTC. V and J are TRBV12-5 and TRBJ2-7, with D perhaps matching TRBD1 (6 bases). The V gene's germline CDR1 is LGHNT and CDR2 FRNRAP. The CDR3 consists of 13 residues. V lost 0 bases and J lost 10, with 13 bases in between. Combining the CDR3 with reference TRBV12-5 and TRBJ2-7 gives the whole variable domain DARVTQTPRHKVTEMGQEVTMRCQPILGHNTVFWYRQTMMQGLELLAYFRNRAPLDDSGMPKDRFSAEMPDATLATLKIQPSEPRDSAVYFCASGLVGRQAQYFGPGTRLTVT.